The text below deals with one T cell receptor (beta chain). What it binds is not known. These data come from a study of blood T cells in healthy people across ages. Regarding the study as a whole: Unsorted PBMCs prevented conclusive naive versus antigen-experienced comparison.

Combining a sample-barcoded 5' primer with a J-beta primer mix, a second PCR ran for roughly 7 to 11 cycles. TCRdb fed the 5' RACE reads into MiXCR, producing one record per CDR3 protein. The sample records 350,000 to 450,000 distinct CDR3 sequences, roughly half being singletons. Per germline, CDR1 KGHDR and CDR2 SFDVKD. This CDR3 has 15 amino acids. With V trimmed by 6 bases and J by 2 bases, 8 bases remained unmatched. The sequence was collected from a man aged 60 to 75 in good health. V usage is TRBV24-1 and J usage is TRBJ2-5; TRBD2 aligns across 7 bases. Sequenced sample: blood. The CDR3 loop reads CATSRSGGGQETQYF. Here the CDR3 DNA reads TGTGCCACCAGTAGGTCCGGCGGGGGACAAGAGACCCAGTACTTC.